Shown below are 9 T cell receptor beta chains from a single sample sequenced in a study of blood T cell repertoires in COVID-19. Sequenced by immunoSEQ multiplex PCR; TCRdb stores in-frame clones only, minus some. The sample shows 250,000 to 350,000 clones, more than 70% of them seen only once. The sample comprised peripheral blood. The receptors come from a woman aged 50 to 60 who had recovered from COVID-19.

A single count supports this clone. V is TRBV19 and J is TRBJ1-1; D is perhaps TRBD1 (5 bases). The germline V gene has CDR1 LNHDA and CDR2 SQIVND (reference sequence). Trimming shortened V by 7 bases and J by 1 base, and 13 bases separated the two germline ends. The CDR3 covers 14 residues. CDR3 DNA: TGTGCCAGTACCGCGGGACGGCCGAACACTGAAGCTTTCTTT. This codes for CASTAGRPNTEAFF.

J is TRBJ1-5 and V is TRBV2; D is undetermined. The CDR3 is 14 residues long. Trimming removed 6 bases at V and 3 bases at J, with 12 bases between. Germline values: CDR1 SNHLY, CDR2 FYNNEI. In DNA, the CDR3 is TGTGCCAGCAGGGATGCGGGCTACAATCAGCCCCAGCATTTT. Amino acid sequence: CASRDAGYNQPQHF.

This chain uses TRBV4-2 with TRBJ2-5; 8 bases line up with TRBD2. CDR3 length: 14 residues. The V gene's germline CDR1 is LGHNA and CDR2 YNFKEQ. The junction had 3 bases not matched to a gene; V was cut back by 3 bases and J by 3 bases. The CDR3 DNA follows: TGTGCCAGCAGCCAGACTAGCGCCGAAGAGACCCAGTACTTC. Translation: CASSQTSAEETQYF.

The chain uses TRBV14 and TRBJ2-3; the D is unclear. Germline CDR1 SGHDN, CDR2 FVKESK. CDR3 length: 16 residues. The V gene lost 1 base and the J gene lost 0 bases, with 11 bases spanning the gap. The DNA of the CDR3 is TGTGCCAGCAGCCAAGGGTACGGAGATAGCACAGATACGCAGTATTTT. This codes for CASSQGYGDSTDTQYF.

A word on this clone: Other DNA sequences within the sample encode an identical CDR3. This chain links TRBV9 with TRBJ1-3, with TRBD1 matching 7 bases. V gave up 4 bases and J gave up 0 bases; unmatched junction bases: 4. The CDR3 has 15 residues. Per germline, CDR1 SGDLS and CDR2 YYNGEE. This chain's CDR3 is CASSPRQGSGNTIYF. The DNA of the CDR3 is TGTGCCAGCAGCCCAAGACAGGGCTCTGGAAACACCATATATTTT.

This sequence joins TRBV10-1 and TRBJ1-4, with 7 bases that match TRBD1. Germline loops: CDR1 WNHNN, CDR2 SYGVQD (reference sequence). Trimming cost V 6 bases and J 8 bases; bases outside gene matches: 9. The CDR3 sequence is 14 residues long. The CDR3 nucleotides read TGCGCCAGCAGCCTAAAAGGGACAGCAGAAAAACTGTTTTTT. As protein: CASSLKGTAEKLFF.

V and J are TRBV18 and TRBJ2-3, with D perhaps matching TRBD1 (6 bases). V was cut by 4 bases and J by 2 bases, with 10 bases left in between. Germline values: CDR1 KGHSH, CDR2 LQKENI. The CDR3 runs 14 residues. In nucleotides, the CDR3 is TGTGCCAGCTCACGGGACACGAACACAGATACGCAGTATTTT. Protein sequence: CASSRDTNTDTQYF.

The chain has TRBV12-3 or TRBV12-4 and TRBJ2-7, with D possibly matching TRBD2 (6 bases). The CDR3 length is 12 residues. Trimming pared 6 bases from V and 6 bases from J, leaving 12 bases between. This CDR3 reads CASRLTGGEQYF. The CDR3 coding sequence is TGTGCCAGCAGGCTTACCGGGGGCGAGCAGTACTTC.

CDR3 nucleotides: TGTGCCAGCAGCCTCCTAGCGGGAGCGGGGTCCTACGAGCAGTACTTC. Its protein product is CASSLLAGAGSYEQYF. The chain carries TRBV7-2 and TRBJ2-7, with TRBD2 matching over 10 bases. In germline, CDR1 is SGHTA, CDR2 FQGNSA. The trim removed 5 bases at V and 1 base at J, leaving 8 bases unmatched. The CDR3 is 16 amino acids.